This is a list of T cell receptor beta chains from one sample in a study of cytomegalovirus exposure and HLA in healthy donors. Libraries were prepared by immunoSEQ multiplex PCR; TCRdb keeps only in-frame clonotypes and omits some of them. The data show some 150,000 clones, almost 85% seen once. Sequencing used PBMCs. These receptors were taken from a man younger than 35 in good health and CMV-seropositive. Each CDR3 is given with its conserved first and last residue. A D gene is named only where the DNA matches it firmly. Clone size is not always given. Where it is, it says once, few, many or a class for expanded clones.

clone size	D gene	V gene	J gene	CDR3 DNA	CDR3 protein
-	TRBD1	TRBV7-9	TRBJ2-7	TGTTCCAGCAGTCTGACGGACAGGGGGTCCTACGAGCAGTACTTC	CSSSLTDRGSYEQYF
once	-	TRBV11-2	TRBJ2-4	TGTGCCAGCAGCCGACCCGGGGGTCGCAACTCAAACATTCAGTACTTC	CASSRPGGRNSNIQYF
-	TRBD2	TRBV5-1	TRBJ2-1	TGCGCCAGCAGCTTTTCGAGTAGCGGGGACAATGAGCAGTTCTTC	CASSFSSSGDNEQFF
-	TRBD2	TRBV6-6	TRBJ2-1	TGTGCCAGCATGGGGCTAGCGGGAGTCTACAATGAGCAGTTCTTC	CASMGLAGVYNEQFF
-	-	TRBV27	TRBJ2-7	TGTGCCAGCACCTACCAGGGTGACGCGGCCCCGGACGAGCAGTACTTC	CASTYQGDAAPDEQYF
-	TRBD1	TRBV29-1	TRBJ2-3	TGCAGCGTTGAAGGTCCCCGACAGGGGACCGGAGATACGCAGTATTTT	CSVEGPRQGTGDTQYF
-	TRBD1	TRBV5-4	TRBJ2-1	TGTGCCAGCAGCTTGGCCGGGACAGGTTACGAGCAGTTCTTC	CASSLAGTGYEQFF
-	-	TRBV7-2	TRBJ1-6	TGTGCCAGCAGCCTACAGGGAAGTTCACCCCTCCACTTT	CASSLQGSSPLHF
-	-	TRBV27	TRBJ1-1	TGTGCCAGCAGCCCTTGGGGGGGCCCTGAAGCTTTCTTT	CASSPWGGPEAFF
-	-	TRBV6-1	TRBJ1-2	TGTGCCAGCAGCCAGGCAGGGGCCTATGGCTACACCTTC	CASSQAGAYGYTF
-	TRBD2	TRBV6-6	TRBJ2-1	TGTGCCAGCACCCCGGGAGGGAATGAGCAGTTCTTC	CASTPGGNEQFF
-	-	TRBV4-1	TRBJ1-5	TGCGCCAGCAGCCAAGGTTGGGCCTTGGGGGGTAAAAATCAGCCCCAGCATTTT	CASSQGWALGGKNQPQHF
-	-	TRBV9	TRBJ1-1	TGTGCCAGCAGCGTAGCAGGGGACACTGAAGCTTTCTTT	CASSVAGDTEAFF
-	-	TRBV6-1	TRBJ2-1	TGTGCCAGCAGTGGGTCTTCTGCTAGCGAGTTCTCCTACAATGAGCAGTTCTTC	CASSGSSASEFSYNEQFF
-	TRBD2	TRBV11-2	TRBJ2-1	TGTGCCAGCAGCTTGGGCCTAGCGGCGAACAATGAGCAGTTCTTC	CASSLGLAANNEQFF
-	-	TRBV5-6	TRBJ2-7	TGTGCCAGCAGCTTGCCTGTCGGTTCCTACGAGCAGTACTTC	CASSLPVGSYEQYF
-	-	TRBV15	TRBJ2-7	TGTGCCACCAGCAGCCTCCGGGGGTCCTACGAGCAGTACTTC	CATSSLRGSYEQYF
-	-	TRBV4-1	TRBJ2-1	TGCGCCAGCAGCCAAGCCACGGACAGCTCCTACAATGAGCAGTTCTTC	CASSQATDSSYNEQFF